The 32 T cell receptor beta chains below all came from one sample that was sequenced in a study of CD8 T cells in ankylosing spondylitis. Study conclusions and caveats: Seemingly characteristic of ankylosing spondylitis blood was a TCR beta motif consisting of several highly homologous variants.

These TCRs' antigens remain unknown. In TCRdb, the 5' RACE reads were re-called with MiXCR into one record per CDR3 protein. This sample has around 770,000 distinct CDR3 sequences, with 15% to 20% found just once. The material sequenced was blood, either unsorted or a sorted T cell fraction (not recorded which). All receptors derive from a male donor with ankylosing spondylitis.

The chain carries TRBV9 and TRBJ2-1; 15 nucleotides line up with TRBD2. The CDR3 is 16 amino acids. CDR1 is SGDLS, CDR2 YYNGEE, per germline. After removal of 0 bases from V and 7 bases from J, the junction contained 2 bases not matched to a gene. The CDR3 region has the DNA TGTGCCAGCAGCGTAGCTGGGACTAGCGGGAGGAATGAGCAGTTCTTC. Its translation: CASSVAGTSGRNEQFF.

The V call is TRBV7-9, the J call TRBJ2-2, with 9 nucleotides matching TRBD2. The germline gives CDR1 SEHNR, CDR2 FQNEAQ (reference sequence). The CDR3 spans 17 residues. The ends lost 3 bases at V and 2 bases at J; junction bases unmatched: 7. The CDR3 sequence is CASSLRRLAGNTGELFF. CDR3 nucleotide sequence: TGTGCCAGCAGCTTGAGGCGTCTAGCGGGAAACACCGGGGAGCTGTTTTTT.

This clonotype was recorded a few times. The chain recombines TRBV27 with TRBJ2-1; 8 bases map to TRBD2. The CDR3 totals 13 residues. CDR1 is MNHEY, CDR2 SMNVEV, per germline (reference sequence). The ends lost 7 bases at V and 7 bases at J; junction bases unmatched: 6. DNA of the CDR3: TGTGCCAGCACCAGGACGGGAGGGAATGAGCAGTTCTTC. Translation: CASTRTGGNEQFF.

This clonotype was counted only a few times. V gene TRBV27 combines with J gene TRBJ1-1, with D perhaps TRBD1 (6 bases). CDR3 size: 14 residues. Germline values: CDR1 MNHEY, CDR2 SMNVEV (reference sequence). V was cut by 4 bases and J by 6 bases, with 15 bases left in between. CDR3 region: CASSSQGSSAEAFF. In DNA form, the CDR3 reads TGTGCCAGCAGTTCACAGGGTAGTTCGGCTGAAGCTTTCTTT.

The V call is TRBV14, the J call TRBJ2-3, with D unresolved. The CDR3 consists of 14 residues. Trimming removed 4 bases at V and 1 base at J, with 9 bases between. CDR1 SGHDN and CDR2 FVKESK come from the germline V gene. The chain's CDR3 is CASSRYQGTDTQYF. Here the CDR3 DNA reads TGTGCCAGCAGCCGTTATCAAGGCACAGATACGCAGTATTTT.

The chain joins TRBV12-3 or TRBV12-4 to TRBJ2-1; 14 positions agree with TRBD2. J lost 3 bases, V lost 5 bases, and 6 bases had no gene match. There are 17 residues in the CDR3. CDR3 sequence (DNA): TGTGCCAGCAGTCAAAGGACTAGCGGGGGGTACTACAATGAGCAGTTCTTC. Its protein product is CASSQRTSGGYYNEQFF.

The chain links TRBV5-1 to TRBJ1-1; D remains unclear. The V end lost 6 bases, the J end lost 4 bases, and 16 bases lay between the germline ends. The length of the CDR3 is 14 residues. Germline CDR1 SGHRS, CDR2 YFSETQ. The CDR3 region is CASTRTRAGTEAFF. In nucleotides, the CDR3 is TGCGCCAGCACCCGGACCCGGGCGGGCACTGAAGCTTTCTTT.

J is TRBJ2-3 and V is TRBV6-5, with TRBD1 matching over 7 bases. CDR3 size: 15 residues. Trimming removed 2 bases from V and 4 bases from J; junction bases left unmatched: 6. Germline CDR1 reads MNHEY; CDR2 reads SVGAGI. The CDR3 DNA follows: TGTGCCAGCAGTTACGACAGGGTAATTGCAGATACGCAGTATTTT. It specifies CASSYDRVIADTQYF.

This clonotype occurred a few times. The CDR3 loop is CSARDPFHNEQFF. Here the CDR3 DNA reads TGCAGTGCTAGAGACCCCTTCCACAATGAGCAGTTCTTC. V and J are TRBV20-1 and TRBJ2-1; D gene unclear. The CDR3 has 13 residues. CDR1 is DFQATT and CDR2 is SNEGSKA in the germline V gene (reference sequence). V lost 0 bases to trimming and J lost 5 bases, with 8 bases between them.

This chain joins TRBV29-1 and TRBJ2-7; 7 positions agree with TRBD2. Germline lookup yields CDR1 SQVTM and CDR2 ANQGSEA. The CDR3 extends over 16 amino acids. Trimming took 7 bases from V and 0 from J; bases not matched to a gene: 15. CDR3 DNA sequence: TGCAGCGCCCTAGCGGCGCTGGGCAGGAGCTCCTACGAGCAGTACTTC. It is translated as CSALAALGRSSYEQYF.

The rearrangement links TRBV3-1 to TRBJ2-7; D call uncertain. This CDR3 region has 16 residues. The V end was cut by 4 bases, the J end by 2 bases, with 18 bases between. The germline gives CDR1 LGHDT, CDR2 YNNKEL (reference sequence). CDR3: CASSPNLGLNPYEQYF. CDR3 bases: TGTGCCAGCAGCCCCAACCTGGGCCTAAACCCCTACGAGCAGTACTTC.

This clonotype was detected only a few times. The J gene is TRBJ1-2, the V gene TRBV5-1, with 7 nucleotides matching TRBD1. The V segment lost 3 bases and the J segment 6 bases; nucleotides outside the gene matches: 8. The CDR3 contains 14 residues. Germline V gene sequence: CDR1 SGHRS, CDR2 YFSETQ. The DNA of the CDR3 is TGCGCCAGCAGCTCTTACCTGCAGGGGGATGGCTACACCTTC. This sequence encodes CASSSYLQGDGYTF.

This clonotype was detected only a few times. V gene TRBV12-3 or TRBV12-4 combines with J gene TRBJ2-4; possibly TRBD2 for D (7 bases). The CDR3 has 15 amino acids. The V and J ends lost 3 bases and 3 bases respectively, with 12 bases between them. DNA for the CDR3: TGTGCCAGCAGTTTGCGGGGGCCGGGCAAAAACATTCAGTACTTC. As protein: CASSLRGPGKNIQYF.

The chain employs TRBV3-1 and TRBJ2-7; D might be TRBD2 (5 bases). The germline V and J ends were trimmed by 0 bases and 11 bases, with 14 bases remaining between them. The germline CDR1 and CDR2 sequences are LGHDT and YNNKEL (reference sequence). CDR3 length equals 13 residues. This CDR3 is CASSQDRRQSKYF. CDR3 coding DNA: TGTGCCAGCAGCCAAGATCGGAGGCAAAGCAAGTACTTC.

This clonotype was counted between two and nine times. The CDR3 spells CSAPSTSGGAGDTQYF. The CDR3, as DNA: TGCAGTGCCCCGAGCACTAGCGGGGGGGCAGGGGATACGCAGTATTTT. The V and J genes are TRBV20-1 and TRBJ2-3; TRBD2 matches at 13 bases. The V gene's germline CDR1 is DFQATT and CDR2 SNEGSKA (reference sequence). CDR3 length: 16 amino acids. The ends lost 6 bases at V and 6 bases at J; junction bases unmatched: 12.

This sequence joins TRBV11-1 and TRBJ2-7; TRBD2 aligns across 13 bases. Germline values: CDR1 SGHAT, CDR2 FQDESV (reference sequence). J lost 5 bases, V lost 5 bases, and 18 bases had no gene match. CDR3 length equals 19 residues. The DNA for the CDR3 is TGTGCCAGCAGCCCACGACTAGCGGGAGGCCCACTGGGGGAGAACGAGCAGTACTTC. This gives the protein CASSPRLAGGPLGENEQYF.

This clonotype was seen only a few times. The rearrangement uses TRBV6-1 and TRBJ2-1; 9 bases align to TRBD1. The CDR3 contains 14 residues. Germline lookup yields CDR1 MNHNS and CDR2 SASEGT. V dropped 6 bases and J dropped 8; count of bases not matched to a gene: 8. CDR3 sequence (DNA): TGTGCCAGCAGCCCCGGGACAGGGTCGTATGAGCAGTTCTTC. As protein: CASSPGTGSYEQFF.

The chain combines TRBV3-1 with TRBJ1-1; no firm D call. CDR1 and CDR2 from the germline V gene are LGHDT and YNNKEL (reference sequence). The CDR3 totals 13 residues. Trimming pared 3 bases from V and 2 bases from J, leaving 7 bases between. CDR3 in DNA: TGTGCCAGCAGCCATAGTGGCAACACTGAAGCTTTCTTT. It specifies CASSHSGNTEAFF.

This clonotype appeared a few times. The chain links TRBV13 to TRBJ2-3; no firm D call. Trimming removed 5 bases from V and 0 bases from J, with 9 bases in between. Germline CDR1 PRHDT, CDR2 FYEKMQ (reference sequence). The CDR3 loop spans 14 amino acids. The chain's CDR3 is CASSPRLSTDTQYF. The CDR3 DNA follows: TGTGCCAGCAGCCCCCGGCTCAGCACAGATACGCAGTATTTT.

The sample holds a few counts of this clonotype. The rearrangement uses TRBV7-9 and TRBJ2-3; D may match TRBD1 or TRBD2 (5 bases each). Trimming took off 2 bases at V and 5 bases at J, with 20 bases between the two ends. Per germline, CDR1 SEHNR and CDR2 FQNEAQ (reference sequence). This CDR3 has 17 residues. As DNA, the CDR3 is TGTGCCAGCAGCTTAAGTCGGTTGGGGGAGCTTAAAGATACGCAGTATTTT. Its translation is CASSLSRLGELKDTQYF.

V and J are TRBV7-6 and TRBJ2-1; D ambiguous. The germline CDR1 and CDR2 sequences are SGHVS and FNYEAQ. This CDR3 is built from 16 residues. Trimming pared 1 base from V and 5 bases from J, leaving 15 bases between. The CDR3: CASSLVAEGTNNEQFF. As DNA, the CDR3 is TGTGCCAGCAGCTTAGTCGCGGAAGGAACAAACAATGAGCAGTTCTTC.

This clonotype was seen a handful of times. The chain uses TRBV6-1 and TRBJ1-2; TRBD1 is a possible D gene (5 bases). Per germline, CDR1 MNHNS and CDR2 SASEGT. The germline V and J ends were trimmed by 3 bases and 7 bases, with 12 bases remaining between them. The CDR3 totals 13 residues. The CDR3 sequence: CASSDGRVGGYTF. CDR3 coding DNA: TGTGCCAGCAGTGATGGCAGGGTGGGTGGCTACACCTTC.

The table lists this clonotype with a few counts. This sequence joins TRBV6-5 and TRBJ1-5; D is undetermined. The germline CDR1 and CDR2 sequences are MNHEY and SVGAGI. The CDR3 is 15 amino acids. The V end was cut by 0 bases, the J end by 6 bases, with 12 bases between. In DNA form, the CDR3 reads TGTGCCAGCAGTTACTCAGGGCAGCACGGTCAGCCCCAGCATTTT. Amino acids: CASSYSGQHGQPQHF.

There are a few counts of this clonotype. V is TRBV6-5 and J is TRBJ2-7, with TRBD1 matching 11 bases. With 3 bases clipped from V and 7 bases from J, the junction kept 8 bases outside the gene matches. CDR1 and CDR2 (germline): MNHEY, SVGAGI. This CDR3 region has 15 residues. The CDR3 nucleotides read TGTGCCAGCAGTTATAGCCGGGACAGGGGGTATGAGCAGTACTTC. It is translated as CASSYSRDRGYEQYF.

This clonotype was detected a few times. The chain has TRBV29-1 and TRBJ1-1, with D possibly being TRBD1 (6 bases). Germline lookup yields CDR1 SQVTM and CDR2 ANQGSEA. There are 13 residues in the CDR3. V gave up 3 bases and J gave up 1 base, with 9 bases separating them. The CDR3 DNA follows: TGCAGCGTTGATCAGGGGCCGAACACTGAAGCTTTCTTT. Translated: CSVDQGPNTEAFF.

The J gene is TRBJ2-5, the V gene TRBV6-1, with D maybe TRBD2 (6 bases). V was cut by 8 bases and J by 4 bases, with 20 bases left in between. Germline V CDR1 and CDR2: MNHNS, SASEGT. The CDR3 runs to 15 residues. The CDR3 region is CASYPSPEGLETQYF. CDR3 in DNA: TGTGCCAGCTACCCCTCCCCGGAGGGCTTAGAGACCCAGTACTTC.

This clonotype was picked up a small number of times. The chain carries TRBV7-9 and TRBJ1-4; 7 bases match TRBD1. Unmatched junction bases numbered 6, after V lost 5 bases and J lost 3 bases. The germline V gene encodes CDR1 SEHNR and CDR2 FQNEAQ (reference sequence). The CDR3 has 15 residues. In nucleotides, the CDR3 is TGTGCCAGCAGCCCGAAGGGACAGCCTAATGAAAAACTGTTTTTT. Encoded protein: CASSPKGQPNEKLFF.

The rearrangement joins TRBV11-2 to TRBJ2-1, with D perhaps TRBD2 (6 bases). Trimming took off 5 bases at V and 5 bases at J, with 16 bases between the two ends. This CDR3 has 15 residues. Germline V lookup: CDR1 SGHAT, CDR2 FQNNGV. CDR3 bases: TGTGCCAGCAGCCCGAGCGGGCTCCTCCACAATGAGCAGTTCTTC. Its translation is CASSPSGLLHNEQFF.

Notes on this clonotype: A junction end diverges from the germline sequence, so it may reflect a read error. The gene calls are TRBV3-1 and TRBJ2-7, with D maybe TRBD2 (5 bases). The CDR3 runs 15 residues. From germline, CDR1 is LGHDT and CDR2 YNNKEL (reference sequence). CDR3 in DNA: TGTGCCAGCTGCCAGACCTATAGCGTTACCTACGAGCAGTACTTC. Amino acids: CASCQTYSVTYEQYF.

This clonotype was recorded once. CDR3 region: CAYDDRNQPQHF. DNA of the CDR3: TGTGCCTATGATGACCGCAATCAGCCCCAGCATTTT. V usage is TRBV30 and J usage is TRBJ1-5; D is undetermined. The germline V and J ends were trimmed by 7 bases and 2 bases, with 9 bases remaining between them. The CDR3 runs 12 residues. Germline CDR1 reads GTSNPN; CDR2 reads SVGIG (reference sequence).

The gene calls are TRBV28 and TRBJ2-7; unclear D gene. Germline CDR1 is MDHEN and CDR2 is SYDVKM. Trimming cost V 1 base and J 6 bases, with 13 bases left between them. CDR3 size: 14 residues. The CDR3 sequence: CASSLFRSAGEQYF. The CDR3 nucleotides read TGTGCCAGCAGTTTATTCAGATCCGCCGGCGAGCAGTACTTC.

The chain links TRBV5-1 to TRBJ2-1; D is unclear. This CDR3 has 15 amino acids. Deletions cut 4 bases from V and 2 bases from J, with 13 bases between. Per germline, CDR1 SGHRS and CDR2 YFSETQ. CDR3 DNA: TGCGCCAGCAGCGTTGGGGAAGTCCCCTACAATGAGCAGTTCTTC. Translation gives CASSVGEVPYNEQFF.